A single sample is the source of the 28 T cell receptor beta chains below, sequenced in a study of siplizumab effects on memory and regulatory T cells. The repertoire was sequenced with immunoSEQ multiplex PCR; TCRdb's copy has only in-frame clones and lacks some. The repertoire holds approximately 75,000 clones, with 93% as singletons. The sequenced material came from CD8+ T cells sorted from blood. The receptors originated from a human donor in good health.

The chain recombines TRBV27 with TRBJ2-7; 9 nucleotides align to TRBD2. In germline, CDR1 is MNHEY, CDR2 SMNVEV (reference sequence). The CDR3 is 15 residues long. V was pared by 2 bases and J by 6 bases, with 8 bases of the junction left unmatched. The chain's CDR3 is CASSLGLAGLSEQYF. CDR3 nucleotides: TGTGCCAGCAGTTTAGGGCTAGCGGGGTTGTCCGAGCAGTACTTC.

The chain joins TRBV2 to TRBJ1-5; 12 bases align to TRBD1. The CDR3 consists of 15 residues. With 6 bases clipped from V and 5 bases from J, the junction kept 5 bases outside the gene matches. Germline V gene data show CDR1 as SNHLY and CDR2 as FYNNEI. As DNA, the CDR3 is TGTGCCAGCAGCGGGGACAGGGGGCTTCATCAGCCCCAGCATTTT. Translated, it gives CASSGDRGLHQPQHF.

V gene TRBV7-6 combines with J gene TRBJ1-6, with unresolved D. The CDR3 runs 14 residues. Germline CDR1 SGHVS, CDR2 FNYEAQ. Trimming left V 0 bases short and J 10 bases short, with 10 bases between. DNA of the CDR3: TGTGCCAGCAGCTTAGCGTCCGGGAACTCACCCCTCCACTTT. It encodes CASSLASGNSPLHF.

In the case of this clone: Other DNA sequences of this sample code for an identical CDR3. The J gene is TRBJ2-1, the V gene TRBV9; the D is unclear. The CDR3 is 12 amino acids. The germline V gene has CDR1 SGDLS and CDR2 YYNGEE. V lost 3 bases, J lost 4 bases, and 5 bases lay in between. CDR3 sequence: CASSASYNEQFF. The CDR3 nucleotides are TGTGCCAGCAGCGCCTCATACAATGAGCAGTTCTTC.

This chain links TRBV7-9 with TRBJ1-6, with 8 nucleotides matching TRBD1. Looked up from germline, CDR1 is SEHNR and CDR2 is FQNEAQ (reference sequence). The CDR3 length is 16 residues. V shed 6 bases and J 5 bases; nucleotides not matched to a gene: 9. The CDR3 region is CASSTSGTGHNSPLHF. The CDR3, as DNA: TGTGCCAGCAGTACCTCCGGGACAGGTCATAATTCACCCCTCCACTTT.

This clone was counted once. J is TRBJ2-2 and V is TRBV27; 11 nucleotides align to TRBD2. Germline V CDR1 and CDR2: MNHEY, SMNVEV (reference sequence). The CDR3 contains 14 residues. V lost 3 bases and J lost 7; bases outside the gene matches: 1. The CDR3 bases are TGTGCCAGCAGTTTCGGACTAGCGGGCGGGGAGCTGTTTTTT. Its protein product is CASSFGLAGGELFF.

CDR3 protein: CASSIEGMNSPLHF. CDR3 sequence (DNA): TGTGCCAGTAGTATAGAGGGAATGAATTCACCCCTCCACTTT. V is TRBV19 and J is TRBJ1-6, with no clear D. With 0 bases removed from V and 7 bases from J, the gap between germline ends came to 7 bases. Germline CDR1 is LNHDA and CDR2 is SQIVND (reference sequence). The CDR3 is 14 residues long. Full variable domain (missing parts from reference TRBV19 and TRBJ1-6): DGGITQSPKYLFRKEGQNVTLSCEQNLNHDAMYWYRQDPGQGLRLIYYSQIVNDFQKGDIAEGYSVSREKKESFPLTVTSAQKNPTAFYLCASSIEGMNSPLHFGNGTRLTVT.

This rearrangement joins TRBV7-3 to TRBJ2-1; 8 nucleotides match TRBD1. With V trimmed by 2 bases and J by 9 bases, 18 bases remained unmatched. CDR1 SGHTA and CDR2 FQGTGA come from the germline V gene. CDR3 length: 18 amino acids. The DNA of the CDR3 is TGTGCCAGCAGCTTATATATGGGGGTGGGACAGGTAAGGGGTGAGCAGTTCTTC. It specifies CASSLYMGVGQVRGEQFF.

This clone was seen a single time. V usage is TRBV13 and J usage is TRBJ2-2, with 10 bases fitting TRBD2. CDR1 and CDR2 (germline): PRHDT, FYEKMQ (reference sequence). V gave up 0 bases and J gave up 6 bases; unmatched junction bases: 1. There are 15 residues in the CDR3. The CDR3 region is CASSLGTSGSGELFF. CDR3 DNA sequence: TGTGCCAGCAGCTTAGGGACTAGCGGGTCCGGGGAGCTGTTTTTT.

This clone showed up just a few times. This sequence joins TRBV2 and TRBJ1-1, with no clear D. The CDR3 spans 13 residues. With 7 bases removed from V and 0 bases from J, the gap between germline ends came to 9 bases. The germline V gene has CDR1 SNHLY and CDR2 FYNNEI. CDR3 in DNA: TGTGCCAGCACGGCCGGCATGAACACTGAAGCTTTCTTT. This sequence encodes CASTAGMNTEAFF.

The CDR3 DNA follows: TGTGCCAGCAGCCCTACGGGAATTGGCAATCAGCCCCAGCATTTT. The encoded protein is CASSPTGIGNQPQHF. The chain has TRBV11-2 and TRBJ1-5; D gene ambiguous. The V gene's germline CDR1 is SGHAT and CDR2 FQNNGV. This CDR3 spans 15 amino acids. The V gene lost 5 bases and the J gene lost 2 bases, with 13 bases spanning the gap.

This rearrangement joins TRBV9 to TRBJ2-3, with a tentative D call TRBD2 (6 bases). Germline lookup yields CDR1 SGDLS and CDR2 YYNGEE. The CDR3 consists of 13 residues. V lost 6 bases to trimming and J lost 5 bases, with 13 bases between them. CDR3 sequence: CASNAGYGDTQYF. The DNA of the CDR3 is TGTGCCAGCAATGCGGGGTATGGAGATACGCAGTATTTT.

The chain couples TRBV4-1 to TRBJ1-2; 11 bases line up with TRBD1. The V gene's germline CDR1 is MGHRA and CDR2 YSYEKL. Losses at the gene ends were 0 bases for V and 7 bases for J; bases not matched to a gene: 4. This CDR3 has 15 residues. This CDR3 is CASSQEDRGHVGYTF. The CDR3 DNA reads TGCGCCAGCAGCCAAGAGGACAGGGGGCACGTTGGCTACACCTTC.

This chain links TRBV6-5 with TRBJ1-2; D gene uncertain. V was trimmed by 4 bases and J by 3 bases, leaving 12 bases between them. The CDR3 sequence is 14 residues long. In germline, CDR1 is MNHEY, CDR2 SVGAGI. DNA of the CDR3: TGTGCCAGCAGTTCCTTTCGGACTGACTATGGCTACACCTTC. Residues: CASSSFRTDYGYTF.

The rearrangement links TRBV4-2 to TRBJ2-1, with 8 nucleotides matching TRBD2. V shed 3 bases, J shed 4 bases, and the junction held 8 bases outside the gene matches. The CDR3 loop spans 16 amino acids. The germline V gene encodes CDR1 LGHNA and CDR2 YNFKEQ. The CDR3 region is CASSQEQGLVYNEQFF. The CDR3 coding sequence is TGTGCCAGCAGCCAGGAGCAGGGACTAGTGTACAATGAGCAGTTCTTC.

Concerning this clone: One end of the junction is discordant with germline, which a read error may explain. The chain combines TRBV7-3 with TRBJ2-5, with D maybe TRBD1 (5 bases). The CDR3 is 13 amino acids. Per the germline V gene, CDR1 is SGHTA and CDR2 is FQGTGA. In nucleotides, the CDR3 is TGTGCCAGCAGCTCTTCAGGGCAAGAGGCCCAGTACTTC. This encodes CASSSSGQEAQYF.

This clone was picked up one time. J is TRBJ2-7 and V is TRBV4-3; possibly TRBD1 for D (5 bases). V was trimmed by 0 bases and J by 2 bases, leaving 11 bases between them. The CDR3 contains 15 residues. Germline lookup yields CDR1 LGHNA and CDR2 YSLEER. The CDR3 sequence is CASSQEVDSTYEQYF. The DNA of the CDR3 is TGCGCCAGCAGCCAAGAGGTTGACAGTACCTACGAGCAGTACTTC.

CDR3 sequence (DNA): TGCAGCGTTCTCGGACAGGGGCGTGAGGCTTTCTTT. As protein: CSVLGQGREAFF. This chain links TRBV29-1 with TRBJ1-1; 9 bases are a match to TRBD1. Looked up from germline, CDR1 is SQVTM and CDR2 is ANQGSEA. The CDR3 has 12 amino acids. V dropped 5 bases and J dropped 11; count of bases not matched to a gene: 9.

The CDR3 DNA reads as TGTGCCAGCAGCGTAGGTGCGGGGGGGAGCACAGATACGCAGTATTTT. Translating it yields CASSVGAGGSTDTQYF. V is TRBV9 and J is TRBJ2-3, with 9 nucleotides matching TRBD2. The length of the CDR3 is 16 residues. V shed 0 bases and J 0 bases; nucleotides not matched to a gene: 2. Per germline, CDR1 SGDLS and CDR2 YYNGEE.

The chain recombines TRBV6-5 with TRBJ2-1; 12 positions match TRBD2. The CDR3 consists of 15 residues. Germline V gives CDR1 MNHEY, CDR2 SVGAGI. Germline trimming cut 6 bases from V and 3 bases from J; bases unmatched to any gene: 3. This CDR3 is CASRELAGGYNEQFF. In nucleotides, the CDR3 is TGTGCCAGCAGGGAACTAGCGGGGGGCTACAATGAGCAGTTCTTC.

In its sample, this clone was seen a few times. This chain links TRBV7-9 with TRBJ2-2; D remains ambiguous. This CDR3 spans 15 amino acids. The V and J ends lost 8 bases and 2 bases respectively, with 15 bases between them. Germline lookup yields CDR1 SEHNR and CDR2 FQNEAQ (reference sequence). As DNA, the CDR3 is TGTGCCAGCCTTAGGGTGCAGGATAACACCGGGGAGCTGTTTTTT. This encodes CASLRVQDNTGELFF.

This clone has only one observation. The chain uses TRBV27 and TRBJ2-1; 12 bases are shared with TRBD2. CDR1 MNHEY and CDR2 SMNVEV come from the germline V gene (reference sequence). The ends lost 8 bases at V and 5 bases at J; junction bases unmatched: 7. CDR3 length equals 15 residues. In nucleotides, the CDR3 is TGTGCCAGCGGTCGACTAGCGGGGGCCCACAATGAGCAGTTCTTC. It translates to CASGRLAGAHNEQFF.

The chain links TRBV4-2 to TRBJ1-3, with 9 bases identical to TRBD1. The CDR3 extends over 18 amino acids. CDR1 and CDR2 from the germline V gene are LGHNA and YNFKEQ. The V and J ends lost 1 base and 0 bases, in that order; junction bases with no gene match: 7. This chain's CDR3 is CASSQVGTGTISGNTIYF. CDR3 nucleotides: TGTGCCAGCAGCCAAGTCGGGACAGGGACGATCTCTGGAAACACCATATATTTT.

The V call is TRBV19, the J call TRBJ1-1, with D maybe TRBD1 (5 bases). Germline V gives CDR1 LNHDA, CDR2 SQIVND (reference sequence). V dropped 1 base and J dropped 4 bases, with 10 bases sitting between them. This CDR3 has 14 residues. The CDR3 nucleotides read TGTGCCAGTAGTATAGGGGGCGCGTTCACTGAAGCTTTCTTT. It codes for CASSIGGAFTEAFF. Looking up the rest from reference TRBV19 and TRBJ1-1 gives the full variable domain: DGGITQSPKYLFRKEGQNVTLSCEQNLNHDAMYWYRQDPGQGLRLIYYSQIVNDFQKGDIAEGYSVSREKKESFPLTVTSAQKNPTAFYLCASSIGGAFTEAFFGQGTRLTVV.

The chain combines TRBV19 with TRBJ1-2; D is undetermined. There are 13 residues in the CDR3. Trimming stripped 4 bases from V and 4 bases from J, with 10 bases between. Germline CDR1 LNHDA, CDR2 SQIVND (reference sequence). The CDR3 DNA reads TGTGCCAGTAGTAATGCGGACCCCTATGGCTACACCTTC. As protein: CASSNADPYGYTF.

This clone has more than one count but fewer than ten. The rearrangement joins TRBV7-9 to TRBJ1-1; 10 bases match TRBD1. The J segment lost 0 bases and the V segment lost 5 bases, leaving 6 bases of the junction unmatched. The CDR3 extends over 16 amino acids. CDR1 is SEHNR, CDR2 FQNEAQ, per germline (reference sequence). For the CDR3, the DNA is TGTGCCAGCAGCCTAGGACAGGGGGACATGAACACTGAAGCTTTCTTT. The encoded protein is CASSLGQGDMNTEAFF.

The chain employs TRBV2 and TRBJ2-7; unclear D gene. V was clipped by 5 bases and J by 3 bases, with 5 bases between them. CDR3 length: 11 amino acids. Germline lookup yields CDR1 SNHLY and CDR2 FYNNEI. The CDR3 reads CASSFGYEQYF. As DNA, the CDR3 is TGTGCCAGCAGTTTTGGCTACGAGCAGTACTTC. Based on the CDR3 plus reference TRBV2 and TRBJ2-7, the full variable domain is EPEVTQTPSHQVTQMGQEVILRCVPISNHLYFYWYRQILGQKVEFLVSFYNNEISEKSEIFDDQFSVERPDGSNFTLKIRSTKLEDSAMYFCASSFGYEQYFGPGTRLTVT.

The J gene is TRBJ2-1, the V gene TRBV15, with D perhaps given as TRBD1 or TRBD2 (5 bases each). The CDR3 is 15 amino acids. V was shortened by 1 base and J by 0 bases, with 7 bases between the two germline ends. The germline V gene encodes CDR1 LNHNV and CDR2 YYDKDF (reference sequence). The CDR3 loop reads CATSRGGSSYNEQFF. For the CDR3, the DNA is TGTGCCACCAGCAGAGGGGGGAGCTCCTACAATGAGCAGTTCTTC.